These 18 T cell receptor beta chains share one sample of origin, sequenced in a study of T-cell reconstitution after alpha-beta-depleted transplantation in children. Unique molecular identifiers were incorporated into the prepared TCRbeta library. TCRdb analysed the PCR reads with MiXCR anew, one entry per CDR3 protein. The sample shows around 130,000 distinct CDR3 sequences, around a tenth of them seen only once. The source material was PBMCs, mostly from graft donor cells, sampled 180 days after TCRalphabeta/CD19-depleted stem cell transplant. The receptors were sampled from a girl less than two years old who had a stem cell transplant for combined immunodeficiency, so the T cells may come from the graft donor.

This chain connects TRBV12-3 or TRBV12-4 to TRBJ2-2; 8 bases agree with TRBD1. The V segment lost 5 bases and the J segment 4 bases; nucleotides outside the gene matches: 6. This CDR3 contains 15 residues. In nucleotides, the CDR3 is TGTGCCAGCAGTCCCGGGACAGGAACCACCGGGGAGCTGTTTTTT. This sequence encodes CASSPGTGTTGELFF.

This clonotype was recorded a few times. This chain connects TRBV27 to TRBJ2-5, with D possibly matching TRBD2 (5 bases). CDR1 and CDR2 from the germline V gene are MNHEY and SMNVEV (reference sequence). The CDR3 consists of 15 residues. Trimming took off 3 bases at V and 5 bases at J, with 16 bases between the two ends. The CDR3 region is CASSFGHGVGETQYF. The CDR3 coding sequence is TGTGCCAGCAGTTTCGGCCACGGGGTTGGGGAGACCCAGTACTTC.

This clonotype was seen more than once but under ten times. This chain joins TRBV7-2 and TRBJ2-3, with 9 bases lining up with TRBD2. The CDR3 has 13 amino acids. Unmatched junction bases numbered 2, after V lost 3 bases and J lost 7 bases. Germline CDR1 is SGHTA and CDR2 is FQGNSA. The CDR3 nucleotides read TGTGCCAGCAGCTTCCCTAGCGGGAATACGCAGTATTTT. Residues: CASSFPSGNTQYF.

This sequence joins TRBV10-3 and TRBJ2-2, with TRBD2 identical over 12 bases. CDR1 and CDR2 (germline): ENHRY, SYGVKD. The V and J ends lost 9 bases and 2 bases, in that order; junction bases with no gene match: 10. The CDR3 consists of 17 residues. This chain's CDR3 is CAMRTSGTYLNTGELFF. CDR3 in DNA: TGTGCCATGAGGACTAGCGGGACTTACTTAAACACCGGGGAGCTGTTTTTT.

The chain couples TRBV12-3 or TRBV12-4 to TRBJ2-3; D is unclear. The CDR3 sequence is 12 residues long. V was pared by 7 bases and J by 3 bases, with 8 bases between. Here the CDR3 DNA reads TGTGCCAGCAAAGGTGGGACAGATACGCAGTATTTT. Translated: CASKGGTDTQYF.

This clonotype was counted between two and nine times. The V gene is TRBV7-8, the J gene TRBJ2-1, with D hard to call. V was cut by 5 bases and J by 5 bases, with 10 bases left in between. Germline loops: CDR1 SGHVS, CDR2 FQNEAQ. There are 13 residues in the CDR3. In DNA, the CDR3 is TGTGCCAGCAGCCCCCAGAACCACAATGAGCAGTTCTTC. It encodes CASSPQNHNEQFF. The full variable domain, rest sourced from reference TRBV7-8 and TRBJ2-1, is GAGVSQSPRYKVAKRGQDVALRCDPISGHVSLFWYQQALGQGPEFLTYFQNEAQLDKSGLPSDRFFAERPEGSVSTLKIQRTQQEDSAVYLCASSPQNHNEQFFGPGTRLTVL.

This clonotype was detected ten times or more. Sequence at one end of the junction differs from germline and may be a read error. V gene TRBV6-2 or TRBV6-3 combines with J gene TRBJ2-1; 11 bases map to TRBD2. The CDR3 length is 14 residues. Germline lookup yields CDR1 MNHEY and CDR2 SVGEGT. The CDR3 DNA sequence: TGTGCCAGCAGTTACGGGACTAGCGGTTCAATGGAGATCTTC. It encodes CASSYGTSGSMEIF.

CDR3 sequence: CASREEGETQYF. As DNA, the CDR3 is TGCGCCAGCAGGGAGGAAGGGGAGACCCAGTACTTC. The rearrangement links TRBV5-1 to TRBJ2-5; D perhaps matches TRBD2 (5 bases). The CDR3 is made up of 12 amino acids. V was clipped by 5 bases and J by 5 bases, with 10 bases between them. The germline gives CDR1 SGHRS, CDR2 YFSETQ.

The rearrangement joins TRBV28 to TRBJ2-7; TRBD1 aligns across 8 bases. Germline-derived CDR1 and CDR2 are MDHEN and SYDVKM. The V gene end was trimmed by 7 bases and the J gene end by 3 bases; junction bases not matched to a gene: 5. The CDR3 sequence is 13 residues long. The CDR3 region is CASKAGGIYEQYF. The DNA of the CDR3 is TGTGCCAGCAAAGCAGGGGGCATCTACGAGCAGTACTTC. The complete variable domain, with remaining parts taken from reference TRBV28 and TRBJ2-7, reads DVKVTQSSRYLVKRTGEKVFLECVQDMDHENMFWYRQDPGLGLRLIYFSYDVKMKEKGDIPEGYSVSREKKERFSLILESASTNQTSMYLCASKAGGIYEQYFGPGTRLTVT.

This clonotype appeared a few times. The chain uses TRBV12-3 or TRBV12-4 and TRBJ2-5; D possibly matches TRBD1 or TRBD2 (5 bases each). V lost 6 bases and J 2 bases, leaving 13 bases between the germline ends. The CDR3 sequence is 14 residues long. The CDR3 reads CASRPGDGQETQYF. The CDR3 DNA is TGTGCCAGCAGGCCCGGGGACGGGCAAGAGACCCAGTACTTC.

This clonotype showed up just a few times. This chain connects TRBV5-5 to TRBJ1-1, with TRBD1 identical over 7 bases. The CDR3 totals 14 residues. V dropped 3 bases and J dropped 1; count of bases not matched to a gene: 3. Germline loops: CDR1 SGHKS, CDR2 YYEKEE (reference sequence). The DNA for the CDR3 is TGTGCCAGCAGCTCCTACAGGGGGAACACTGAAGCTTTCTTT. Its protein is CASSSYRGNTEAFF.

This clonotype appeared a few times. V and J are TRBV18 and TRBJ2-3; no reliable D call. The CDR3 has 14 amino acids. Looked up from germline, CDR1 is KGHSH and CDR2 is LQKENI. Deletions cut 3 bases from V and 1 base from J, with 8 bases between. This CDR3 is CASSPKTGTDTQYF. DNA of the CDR3: TGTGCCAGCTCACCCAAGACTGGCACAGATACGCAGTATTTT. The variable domain in full, completed from reference TRBV18 and TRBJ2-3, reads NAGVMQNPRHLVRRRGQEARLRCSPMKGHSHVYWYRQLPEEGLKFMVYLQKENIIDESGMPKERFSAEFPKEGPSILRIQQVVRGDSAAYFCASSPKTGTDTQYFGPGTRLTVL.

The chain carries TRBV7-2 and TRBJ2-7; TRBD2 matches 9 bases. The germline V gene encodes CDR1 SGHTA and CDR2 FQGNSA. Trimming at V came to 2 bases and at J to 2 bases, leaving 1 base not matched to a gene. The CDR3 contains 14 residues. The CDR3 nucleotides read TGTGCCAGCAGCTTAAGCGGGAGGCCCTACGAGCAGTACTTC. This gives the protein CASSLSGRPYEQYF. Filled out from reference TRBV7-2 and TRBJ2-7, the complete variable domain reads GAGVSQSPSNKVTEKGKDVELRCDPISGHTALYWYRQSLGQGLEFLIYFQGNSAPDKSGLPSDRFSAERTGGSVSTLTIQRTQQEDSAVYLCASSLSGRPYEQYFGPGTRLTVT.

This clonotype was seen a few times. The chain employs TRBV29-1 and TRBJ2-7, with a weak D call TRBD2 (6 bases). The V gene's germline CDR1 is SQVTM and CDR2 ANQGSEA. The CDR3 consists of 16 residues. V was shortened by 0 bases and J by 0 bases, with 15 bases between the two germline ends. CDR3 nucleotides: TGCAGCGTTGAAGATCAGGGAGGCCCCCTCTCCTACGAGCAGTACTTC. Its protein is CSVEDQGGPLSYEQYF.

This clonotype was detected a few times. The chain uses TRBV20-1 and TRBJ2-5; D is undetermined. The CDR3 runs to 12 residues. Germline CDR1 DFQATT, CDR2 SNEGSKA (reference sequence). V shed 6 bases and J shed 5 bases, with 13 bases lying between them. The CDR3 coding sequence is TGCAGTGCCTCGTCCGGTCCCGAGACCCAGTACTTC. This codes for CSASSGPETQYF.

This clonotype came up many times. The gene calls are TRBV29-1 and TRBJ2-4, with D possibly being TRBD2 (6 bases). Trimming took 4 bases from V and 5 from J, leaving 12 bases between them. Germline V gene lookup returns CDR1 SQVTM and CDR2 ANQGSEA. This CDR3 region has 13 residues. This CDR3 reads CSVAGGPENIQYF. CDR3 sequence (DNA): TGCAGCGTTGCAGGAGGGCCGGAAAACATTCAGTACTTC.

This clonotype was seen ten or more times. The chain is built from TRBV20-1 and TRBJ1-2; D not resolved. In germline, CDR1 is DFQATT, CDR2 SNEGSKA (reference sequence). The V end lost 7 bases, the J end lost 4 bases, and 13 bases lay between the germline ends. This CDR3 is built from 12 residues. The CDR3 nucleotides read TGCAGTGTGAGGATTACCTCCTATGGCTACACCTTC. Translation gives CSVRITSYGYTF.

The chain carries TRBV29-1 and TRBJ2-5; D not resolved. Trimming left V 4 bases short and J 1 base short, with 10 bases between. Per germline, CDR1 SQVTM and CDR2 ANQGSEA. This CDR3 has 13 residues. Written as DNA, the CDR3 is TGCAGCGTTGGGGGAAGGGCCCAAGAGACCCAGTACTTC. This encodes CSVGGRAQETQYF.